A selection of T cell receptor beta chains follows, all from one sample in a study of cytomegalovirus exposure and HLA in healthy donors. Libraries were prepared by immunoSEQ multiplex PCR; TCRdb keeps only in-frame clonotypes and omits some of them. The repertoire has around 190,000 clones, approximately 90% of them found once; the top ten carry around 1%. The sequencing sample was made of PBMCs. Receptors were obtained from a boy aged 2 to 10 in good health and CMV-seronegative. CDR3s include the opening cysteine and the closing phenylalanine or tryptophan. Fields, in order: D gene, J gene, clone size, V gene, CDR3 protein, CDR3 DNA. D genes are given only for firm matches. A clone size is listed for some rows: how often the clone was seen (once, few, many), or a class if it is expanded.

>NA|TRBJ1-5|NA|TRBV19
CASGAQGKSNQPQHF
TGTGCCAGTGGGGCTCAGGGCAAGAGCAATCAGCCCCAGCATTTT
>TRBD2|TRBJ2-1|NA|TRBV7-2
CASSYSGGHNNEQFF
TGTGCCAGCAGTTATAGCGGGGGGCATAACAATGAGCAGTTCTTC
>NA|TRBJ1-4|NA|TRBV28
CASHKSGGTDNEKLFF
TGTGCCAGCCACAAGTCGGGAGGAACAGATAATGAAAAACTGTTTTTT
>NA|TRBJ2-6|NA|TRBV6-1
CASRASGANVLTF
TGTGCCAGCAGGGCCTCTGGGGCCAACGTCCTGACTTTC
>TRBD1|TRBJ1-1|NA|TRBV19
CASSSDRGPMAFF
TGTGCCAGTAGTAGCGACAGGGGGCCGATGGCTTTCTTT
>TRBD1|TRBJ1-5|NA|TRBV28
CASYRGPSNQPQHF
TGTGCCAGTTACAGGGGACCTAGCAATCAGCCCCAGCATTTT
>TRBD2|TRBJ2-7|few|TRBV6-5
CASSNRRLAGEQYF
TGTGCCAGCAGTAACCGGAGACTAGCTGGGGAGCAGTACTTC
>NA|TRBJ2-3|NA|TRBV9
CASSVRGDPSADTQYF
TGTGCCAGCAGCGTACGCGGAGACCCTAGCGCAGATACGCAGTATTTT
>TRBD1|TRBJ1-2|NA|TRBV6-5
CASRGTGEYHGYTF
TGTGCCAGCAGGGGGACAGGGGAATATCATGGCTACACCTTC
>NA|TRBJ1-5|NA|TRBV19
CASSSGGNQPQHF
TGTGCCAGTAGTAGTGGAGGCAATCAGCCCCAGCATTTT
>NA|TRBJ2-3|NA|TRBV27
CASSRKESGDTQYF
TGTGCCAGCAGTAGAAAGGAGAGCGGAGATACGCAGTATTTT
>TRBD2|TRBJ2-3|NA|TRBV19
CASSTGTSTHTQYF
TGTGCCAGTAGTACCGGGACTAGCACGCATACGCAGTATTTT
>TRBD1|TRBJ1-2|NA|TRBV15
CATPGQGVANYGYTF
TGTGCCACTCCGGGACAGGGGGTGGCCAACTATGGCTACACCTTC
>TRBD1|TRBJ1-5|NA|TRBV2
CASSDRPVGQSNQPQHF
TGTGCCAGCAGTGACCGACCAGTGGGACAGAGCAATCAGCCCCAGCATTTT
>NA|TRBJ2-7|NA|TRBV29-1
CSVEGEGVSYEQYF
TGCAGCGTTGAGGGTGAGGGGGTCTCCTACGAGCAGTACTTC
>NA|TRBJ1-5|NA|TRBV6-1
CASIVGLGRGSAQHF
TGTGCCAGCATAGTTGGTTTGGGAAGAGGGTCGGCCCAGCATTTT
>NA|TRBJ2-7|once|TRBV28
CASSSRREQYF
TGTGCCAGCAGTTCTAGGCGCGAGCAGTACTTC
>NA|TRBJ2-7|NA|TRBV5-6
CASSQGRKQVARYEQYF
TGTGCCAGCAGCCAAGGCCGTAAACAGGTGGCTCGGTACGAGCAGTACTTC
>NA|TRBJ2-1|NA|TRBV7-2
CASSLRVNEQFF
TGTGCCAGCAGCTTACGGGTTAATGAGCAGTTCTTC
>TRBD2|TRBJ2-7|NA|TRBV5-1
CASRQILAGASYEQYF
TGCGCCAGTCGGCAAATACTAGCGGGCGCCTCCTACGAGCAGTACTTC
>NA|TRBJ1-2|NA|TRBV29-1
CSVGPGLPGGNYGYTF
TGCAGCGTTGGGCCGGGCCTACCCGGAGGGAACTATGGCTACACCTTC
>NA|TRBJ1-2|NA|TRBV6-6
CASSRPAGSQNYGYTF
TGTGCCAGCAGTCGCCCCGCGGGCAGCCAAAACTATGGCTACACCTTC
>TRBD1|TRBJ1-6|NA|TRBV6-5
CASSPWGQGAAPLHF
TGTGCCAGCAGTCCCTGGGGACAGGGGGCTGCACCCCTCCACTTT
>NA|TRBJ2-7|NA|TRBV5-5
CASSPMVTGSYEQYF
TGTGCCAGCAGCCCAATGGTGACAGGCTCTTACGAGCAGTACTTC
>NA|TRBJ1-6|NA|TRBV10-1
CASSESGRASICPLHF
TGCGCCAGCAGTGAGTCCGGGAGGGCTTCTATTTGCCCCCTCCACTTT
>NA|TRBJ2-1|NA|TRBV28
CASSFFGSSYNEQFF
TGTGCCAGCAGTTTCTTCGGGAGCTCCTACAATGAGCAGTTCTTC
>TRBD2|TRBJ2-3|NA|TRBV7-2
CASSSELAGADTQYF
TGTGCCAGCAGCTCCGAATTAGCGGGGGCAGATACGCAGTATTTT
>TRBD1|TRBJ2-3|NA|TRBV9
CASSAGTGSDTQYF
TGTGCCAGCAGCGCCGGGACAGGGTCAGATACGCAGTATTTT
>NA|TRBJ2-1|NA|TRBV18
CASSPMTSLYNEQFF
TGTGCCAGCTCACCAATGACTAGTCTTTACAATGAGCAGTTCTTC
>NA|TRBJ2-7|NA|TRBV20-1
CSARKGAGQYF
TGCAGTGCTAGAAAAGGAGCGGGGCAGTACTTC
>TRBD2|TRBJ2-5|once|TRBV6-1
CASSNSGIRQETQYF
TGTGCCAGCAGTAATAGCGGGATTAGGCAAGAGACCCAGTACTTC
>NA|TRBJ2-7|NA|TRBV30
CAWRGTGGSRNEQYF
TGTGCCTGGAGAGGGACTGGGGGATCGAGAAACGAGCAGTACTTC
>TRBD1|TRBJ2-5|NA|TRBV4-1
CASSQLDRGREQYF
TGCGCCAGCAGCCAACTTGACAGGGGGCGAGAGCAGTACTTC
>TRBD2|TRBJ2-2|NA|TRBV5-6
CASSLGGVTGELFF
TGTGCCAGCAGCCTCGGGGGGGTTACCGGGGAGCTGTTTTTT
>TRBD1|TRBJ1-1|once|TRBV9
CASSGTGRNTEAFF
TGTGCCAGCAGCGGGACAGGCCGGAACACTGAAGCTTTCTTT
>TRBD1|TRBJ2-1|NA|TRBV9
CASSERTGYNEQFF
TGTGCCAGCAGCGAGCGGACAGGGTACAATGAGCAGTTCTTC
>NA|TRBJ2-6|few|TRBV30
CACYSGANVLTF
TGTGCCTGTTACTCTGGGGCCAACGTCCTGACTTTC
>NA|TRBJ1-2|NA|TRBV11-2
CASSPRHAGARIYGYTF
TGTGCCAGCAGCCCCCGTCACGCAGGGGCCAGGATCTATGGCTACACCTTC
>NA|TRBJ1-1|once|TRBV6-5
CASSYFGSPNTEAFF
TGTGCCAGCAGTTATTTCGGGTCCCCAAACACTGAAGCTTTCTTT
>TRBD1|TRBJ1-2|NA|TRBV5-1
CASSLGQGGDGYTF
TGCGCCAGCAGCTTGGGCCAGGGGGGTGATGGCTACACCTTC
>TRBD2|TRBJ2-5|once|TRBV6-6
CASRGVSAGEETQYF
TGTGCCAGCAGGGGGGTTTCGGCGGGGGAGGAGACCCAGTACTTC
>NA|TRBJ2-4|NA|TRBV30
CAWGSNIQYF
TGTGCCTGGGGCTCGAACATTCAGTACTTC
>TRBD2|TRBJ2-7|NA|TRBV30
CAWSTLASGSKEQYF
TGTGCCTGGAGTACCCTGGCTAGCGGGTCGAAGGAGCAGTACTTC